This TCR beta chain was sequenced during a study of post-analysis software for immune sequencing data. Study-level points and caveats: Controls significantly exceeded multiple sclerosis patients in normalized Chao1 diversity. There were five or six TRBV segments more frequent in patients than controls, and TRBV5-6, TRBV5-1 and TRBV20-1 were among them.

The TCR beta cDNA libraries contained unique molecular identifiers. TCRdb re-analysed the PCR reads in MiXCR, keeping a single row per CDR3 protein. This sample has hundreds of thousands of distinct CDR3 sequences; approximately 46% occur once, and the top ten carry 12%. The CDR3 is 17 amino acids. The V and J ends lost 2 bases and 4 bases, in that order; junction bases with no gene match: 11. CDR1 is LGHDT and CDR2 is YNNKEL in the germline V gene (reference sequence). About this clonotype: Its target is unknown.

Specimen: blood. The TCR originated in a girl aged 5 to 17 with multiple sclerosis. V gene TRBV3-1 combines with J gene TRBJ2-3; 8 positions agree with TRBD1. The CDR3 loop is CASSQFLRTGSPDTQYF. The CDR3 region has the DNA TGTGCCAGCAGCCAATTCCTTCGGACAGGGTCCCCAGATACGCAGTATTTT.